These 18 T cell receptor beta chains came from one sample sequenced in a study of neoadjuvant anti-PD-1 for oral cavity cancer. Clones were sequenced by immunoSEQ multiplex PCR, and TCRdb holds only the in-frame ones, with some missing. In the table there are nearly 15,000 clones, roughly 40% of which are singletons. Time point defined: after neoadjuvant nivolumab, at surgical resection. The sample here was tumor tissue, taken after nivolumab (anti-PD-1) treatment. The receptors here all came from a person aged 40 to 85 with oral cavity squamous cell carcinoma.

This clone was counted only a few times. This rearrangement joins TRBV28 to TRBJ1-3, with 11 bases matching TRBD1. Germline trimming cut 5 bases from V and 2 bases from J; bases unmatched to any gene: 8. This CDR3 spans 17 amino acids. Germline lookup yields CDR1 MDHEN and CDR2 SYDVKM. This CDR3 reads CASSKIGTGGTGNTIYF. The CDR3 coding sequence is TGTGCCAGCAGTAAAATCGGGACAGGGGGGACTGGAAACACCATATATTTT.

The chain joins TRBV6-5 to TRBJ2-3, with 8 nucleotides matching TRBD2. The CDR3 has 14 residues. Germline CDR1 MNHEY, CDR2 SVGAGI. The ends lost 6 bases at V and 5 bases at J; junction bases unmatched: 7. CDR3 sequence reads: CASSRRGEVDTQYF. The CDR3 DNA follows: TGTGCCAGCAGCCGGCGGGGGGAGGTAGATACGCAGTATTTT.

This clone was detected a few times. Other DNA sequences in the same sample also yield this CDR3. This chain connects TRBV7-6 to TRBJ1-5; 8 bases align to TRBD1. The germline gives CDR1 SGHVS, CDR2 FNYEAQ. The J segment lost 4 bases and the V segment lost 1 base, leaving 0 bases of the junction unmatched. The CDR3 sequence is 14 residues long. Written as DNA, the CDR3 is TGTGCCAGCAGCTTAGACAGGGGGAATCAGCCCCAGCATTTT. It encodes CASSLDRGNQPQHF.

The chain is built from TRBV29-1 and TRBJ2-5, with unresolved D. CDR1 SQVTM and CDR2 ANQGSEA come from the germline V gene. The CDR3 covers 10 residues. Trimming removed 3 bases from V and 5 bases from J, with 4 bases in between. CDR3 sequence (DNA): TGCAGCGTTGACCTGGAGACCCAGTACTTC. Its translation: CSVDLETQYF.

In its sample, this clone was seen a few times. For the CDR3, the DNA is TGTGCCAGCAGCTCGAACAGGGTAAATTCACCCCTCCACTTT. Protein: CASSSNRVNSPLHF. The chain employs TRBV11-2 and TRBJ1-6; D may be TRBD1 (6 bases). This CDR3 has 14 amino acids. V was clipped by 4 bases and J by 7 bases, with 11 bases between them. Germline CDR1 is SGHAT and CDR2 is FQNNGV.

This chain connects TRBV6-5 to TRBJ2-5; unclear D gene. V shed 0 bases and J shed 0 bases, with 11 bases lying between them. The CDR3 totals 16 residues. Germline V gene data show CDR1 as MNHEY and CDR2 as SVGAGI. The CDR3 coding sequence is TGTGCCAGCAGTTACTCGACTTATGGGTACCAAGAGACCCAGTACTTC. This translates into CASSYSTYGYQETQYF.

This rearrangement joins TRBV27 to TRBJ2-1; D not certain. Germline V CDR1 and CDR2: MNHEY, SMNVEV (reference sequence). Trimming pared 7 bases from V and 9 bases from J, leaving 19 bases between. This CDR3 has 14 residues. The DNA of the CDR3 is TGTGCCAGCAACATGGGTGGGGTTTATTTTGAGCAGTTCTTC. This encodes CASNMGGVYFEQFF.

In its sample, this clone is large. The chain links TRBV6-5 to TRBJ1-2, with D maybe TRBD1 (5 bases). Germline lookup yields CDR1 MNHEY and CDR2 SVGAGI. This CDR3 contains 14 residues. Trimming took 5 bases from V and 6 from J, leaving 16 bases between them. The CDR3 here is CASSEWAGRDGYTF. The CDR3 nucleotides are TGTGCCAGCAGTGAATGGGCAGGGAGAGATGGCTACACCTTC.

A word on this clone: An end of the junction differs from the germline gene, which may be a read error. The CDR3 sequence is CASSLDRGGNNQPQHF. DNA of the CDR3: TGTGCCAGTAGTTTAGACAGGGGAGGTAACAATCAGCCCCAGCATTTT. The J gene is TRBJ1-5, the V gene TRBV19; TRBD1 aligns across 8 bases. The V gene's germline CDR1 is LNHDA and CDR2 SQIVND (reference sequence). The CDR3 loop spans 16 amino acids.

V gene TRBV4-2 combines with J gene TRBJ2-6; tentative D call: TRBD2 (5 bases). V was clipped by 0 bases and J by 0 bases, with 6 bases between them. CDR3 length: 16 amino acids. CDR1 is LGHNA, CDR2 YNFKEQ, per germline. This CDR3 is CASSQEEGSGANVLTF. The CDR3 nucleotides are TGTGCCAGCAGCCAAGAAGAGGGCTCTGGGGCCAACGTCCTGACTTTC.

V is TRBV7-6 and J is TRBJ1-2; 7 bases agree with TRBD1. The CDR3 is 15 residues long. V gave up 10 bases and J gave up 0 bases; unmatched junction bases: 11. Germline CDR1 and CDR2: SGHVS and FNYEAQ. The CDR3, as DNA: TGTGCCACCTACGGGACAGAGAAAACTAACTATGGCTACACCTTC. It codes for CATYGTEKTNYGYTF.

The count of this clone is one. The chain uses TRBV4-3 and TRBJ2-2; D possibly corresponds to TRBD2 (6 bases). Germline CDR1 is LGHNA and CDR2 is YSLEER. This CDR3 has 19 amino acids. Trimming took off 5 bases at V and 0 bases at J, with 22 bases between the two ends. The CDR3 DNA reads TGCGCCAGCAGCGAGGGGCGGGGTCGCCCGACAGCGAACACCGGGGAGCTGTTTTTT. This codes for CASSEGRGRPTANTGELFF.

The V and J genes are TRBV18 and TRBJ2-3; no firm D call. The CDR3 is made up of 17 amino acids. CDR1 is KGHSH, CDR2 LQKENI, per germline. Trimming took 3 bases from V and 0 from J, leaving 16 bases between them. The CDR3 spells CASSPSALHLSTDTQYF. The DNA for the CDR3 is TGTGCCAGCTCACCGTCCGCCCTACACTTGAGCACAGATACGCAGTATTTT.

The chain is built from TRBV5-6 and TRBJ2-7; tentatively, D is TRBD1 (5 bases). Germline V gene data show CDR1 as SGHDT and CDR2 as YYEEEE. This CDR3 has 16 residues. V dropped 3 bases and J dropped 0 bases, with 16 bases sitting between them. CDR3 bases: TGTGCCAGCAGCTCTCAACAGGAGAATCCCTCCTACGAGCAGTACTTC. Translated: CASSSQQENPSYEQYF.

The genes are TRBV13 and TRBJ1-2; a possible D gene is TRBD1 (6 bases). The germline V gene encodes CDR1 PRHDT and CDR2 FYEKMQ (reference sequence). Deletions cut 5 bases from V and 6 bases from J, with 19 bases between. This CDR3 comprises 15 residues. The CDR3 spells CASSDRTARGNGYTF. The CDR3 DNA reads as TGTGCCAGCAGCGACCGGACAGCCCGGGGGAATGGCTACACCTTC. The variable domain in full, completed from reference TRBV13 and TRBJ1-2, reads AAGVIQSPRHLIKEKRETATLKCYPIPRHDTVYWYQQGPGQDPQFLISFYEKMQSDKGSIPDRFSAQQFSDYHSELNMSSLELGDSALYFCASSDRTARGNGYTFGSGTRLTVV.

This clone is deemed medium-sized (0.01 to 0.1%). The rearrangement uses TRBV6-6 and TRBJ1-4; D is ambiguous. V was shortened by 0 bases and J by 10 bases, with 9 bases between the two germline ends. The CDR3 runs to 13 residues. Germline V gives CDR1 MNHNY, CDR2 SVGAGI (reference sequence). Written as DNA, the CDR3 is TGTGCCAGCAGTTACTCCAGTCTCGGAAAACTGTTTTTT. This encodes CASSYSSLGKLFF.

This clone has just a few counts. The chain couples TRBV20-1 to TRBJ1-4, with no clear D. V lost 6 bases, J lost 8 bases, and 7 bases lay in between. The germline CDR1 and CDR2 sequences are DFQATT and SNEGSKA (reference sequence). This CDR3 contains 10 residues. The CDR3 region is CSAPAEKLFF. CDR3 DNA sequence: TGCAGTGCCCCTGCGGAAAAACTGTTTTTT.

V gene TRBV7-3 combines with J gene TRBJ2-7; the D is unclear. The CDR3 is made up of 10 amino acids. Germline V CDR1 and CDR2: SGHTA, FQGTGA. CDR3 in DNA: TGTCCAGAAAAAAAATACGAGCAGTACTTC. Amino acids: CPEKKYEQYF.